The clone carrying this T cell receptor beta chain was seen a single time. Its antigen is as yet unknown. Sequencing used immunoSEQ multiplex PCR; TCRdb keeps in-frame clones, though not all of them. The sample holds 60,000 to 75,000 clones; 84% are singletons and the top ten take around 30%. This entry belongs to a study of OX40 agonist ivuxolimab in advanced cancers. Study-wide background: Ivuxolimab is an agonistic anti-OX40 (CD134) antibody, and patients were treated with it. General observations from the study: Clonal expansion was among the lowest in partial responders at 0.1-3.0 mg/kg, especially CD8+.

Sequenced here: CD4+ or CD8+ T cells sorted from blood, sampled in a trial of the OX40 agonist ivuxolimab. This sequence was found in an adult with an advanced solid tumor such as melanoma, head and neck, liver or kidney cancer.

The DNA for the CDR3 is TGTGCCAGCAGTCTTGGACTGCTAGCCAAAAACATTCAGTACTTC. This translates into CASSLGLLAKNIQYF. The chain combines TRBV2 with TRBJ2-4, with D tentatively TRBD2 (5 bases). The CDR3 spans 15 residues. V was trimmed by 5 bases and J by 0 bases, leaving 11 bases between them. The germline gives CDR1 SNHLY, CDR2 FYNNEI.